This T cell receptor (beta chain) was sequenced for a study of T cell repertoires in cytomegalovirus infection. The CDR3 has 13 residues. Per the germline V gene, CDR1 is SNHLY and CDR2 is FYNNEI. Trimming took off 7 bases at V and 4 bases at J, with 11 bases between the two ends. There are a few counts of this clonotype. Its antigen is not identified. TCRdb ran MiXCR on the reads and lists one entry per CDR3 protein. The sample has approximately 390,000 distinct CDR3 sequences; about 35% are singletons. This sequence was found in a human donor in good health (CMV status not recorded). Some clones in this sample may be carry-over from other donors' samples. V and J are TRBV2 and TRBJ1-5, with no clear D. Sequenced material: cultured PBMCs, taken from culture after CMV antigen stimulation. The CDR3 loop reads CASNLGPNQPQHF. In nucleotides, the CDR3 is TGTGCCAGCAACTTAGGACCAAATCAGCCCCAGCATTTT.